Presented here are 8 T cell receptor beta chains from one specimen sequenced in a study of T cell responses to AZD1222 COVID-19 vaccine. TCRdb's table, derived via immunoSEQ multiplex PCR, lists solely in-frame clones and lacks some. The sample shows 160,000 or so clones, about 92% of them seen only once. The sequencing used peripheral blood, collected 28 days after the second AZD1222 dose. These receptors were collected from an adult who received the AZD1222 COVID-19 vaccine.

The chain employs TRBV11-3 and TRBJ2-3; D may be TRBD1 (5 bases). V was clipped by 1 base and J by 0 bases, with 11 bases between them. CDR1 is SGHNT, CDR2 YENEEA, per germline. The CDR3 length is 16 residues. Here the CDR3 DNA reads TGTGCCAGCAGCTTAGGTGGGGCAGCTAGCACAGATACGCAGTATTTT. This sequence encodes CASSLGGAASTDTQYF.

V is TRBV6-6 and J is TRBJ1-3; D perhaps matches TRBD1 (6 bases). Germline V lookup: CDR1 MNHNY, CDR2 SVGAGI (reference sequence). V lost 2 bases, J lost 0 bases, and 11 bases lay in between. The CDR3 totals 16 residues. The CDR3 sequence is CASSYPHRASGNTIYF. CDR3 nucleotides: TGTGCCAGCAGTTACCCCCACAGGGCCTCTGGAAACACCATATATTTT.

The rearrangement joins TRBV28 to TRBJ1-1, with D perhaps matching TRBD1 (6 bases). CDR1 and CDR2 (germline): MDHEN, SYDVKM. V was clipped by 2 bases and J by 8 bases, with 9 bases between them. The CDR3 has 12 residues. CDR3 region: CASSLGQREAFF. The CDR3 DNA sequence: TGTGCCAGCAGTTTAGGACAGCGAGAAGCTTTCTTT.

V and J are TRBV7-2 and TRBJ1-2, with 7 bases that match TRBD1. The CDR3 spans 16 residues. Germline CDR1 and CDR2: SGHTA and FQGNSA. Losses at the gene ends were 3 bases for V and 3 bases for J; bases not matched to a gene: 10. DNA for the CDR3: TGTGCCAGCAGCTTCGTTAGCGTCGACAGGGACTATGGCTACACCTTC. This encodes CASSFVSVDRDYGYTF.

Worth noting for this clone: Other DNA variants within this sample encode the same CDR3. This chain joins TRBV10-3 and TRBJ2-7; D is unresolved. The germline V gene has CDR1 ENHRY and CDR2 SYGVKD. The length of the CDR3 is 11 residues. Trimming pared 2 bases from V and 3 bases from J, leaving 2 bases between. DNA of the CDR3: TGTGCCATCAGTGAGGGCTACGAGCAGTACTTC. Translated: CAISEGYEQYF.

The gene calls are TRBV10-1 and TRBJ1-1; D may be TRBD1 (5 bases). Between the trimmed V and J ends, which lost 4 bases and 0 bases, there was a span of 6 bases. This CDR3 spans 13 amino acids. Looked up from germline, CDR1 is WNHNN and CDR2 is SYGVQD (reference sequence). CDR3: CASSAGLNTEAFF. The DNA for the CDR3 is TGCGCCAGCAGTGCAGGGTTGAACACTGAAGCTTTCTTT.

This clone has more than one count but fewer than ten. Other nucleotide sequences from this sample produce the same CDR3. This chain links TRBV30 with TRBJ1-5; 9 bases are shared with TRBD1. The germline V gene has CDR1 GTSNPN and CDR2 SVGIG (reference sequence). The CDR3 spans 15 residues. J gave up 5 bases and V 3 bases, and 8 bases lay outside the gene matches. DNA for the CDR3: TGTGCCTGGAGGCCCACAGGGGGCAGGGATCAGCCCCAGCATTTT. It yields the protein CAWRPTGGRDQPQHF.

This clone appeared a single time. The CDR3 DNA sequence: TGTGCCAGCAGTGAGGGGGGGAGGAACACCGGGGAGCTGTTTTTT. This gives the protein CASSEGGRNTGELFF. The chain carries TRBV25-1 and TRBJ2-2; TRBD2 matches at 7 bases. Germline-derived CDR1 and CDR2 are MGHDK and SYGVNS. Trimming removed 3 bases from V and 1 base from J; junction bases left unmatched: 2. The CDR3 has 15 amino acids.